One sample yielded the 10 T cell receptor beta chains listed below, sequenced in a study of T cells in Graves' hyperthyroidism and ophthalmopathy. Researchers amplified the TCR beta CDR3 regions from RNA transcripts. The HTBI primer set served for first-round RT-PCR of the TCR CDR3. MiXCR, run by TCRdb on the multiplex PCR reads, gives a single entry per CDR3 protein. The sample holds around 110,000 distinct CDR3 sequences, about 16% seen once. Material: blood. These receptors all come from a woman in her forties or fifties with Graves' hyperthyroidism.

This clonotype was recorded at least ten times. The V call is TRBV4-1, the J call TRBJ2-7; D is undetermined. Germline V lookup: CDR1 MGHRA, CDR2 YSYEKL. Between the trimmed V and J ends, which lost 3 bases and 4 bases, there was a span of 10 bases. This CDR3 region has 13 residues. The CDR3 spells CASSQAGKYEQYF. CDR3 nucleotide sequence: TGCGCCAGCAGCCAGGCAGGAAAATACGAGCAGTACTTC.

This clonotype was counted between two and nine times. CDR3: CASSRAGIAEAFF. In nucleotides, the CDR3 is TGTGCCAGCAGTAGAGCGGGGATTGCTGAAGCTTTCTTT. The rearrangement uses TRBV28 and TRBJ1-1; the D is unclear. Germline V gene lookup returns CDR1 MDHEN and CDR2 SYDVKM. The CDR3 loop spans 13 amino acids. Trimming took off 5 bases at V and 6 bases at J, with 13 bases between the two ends.

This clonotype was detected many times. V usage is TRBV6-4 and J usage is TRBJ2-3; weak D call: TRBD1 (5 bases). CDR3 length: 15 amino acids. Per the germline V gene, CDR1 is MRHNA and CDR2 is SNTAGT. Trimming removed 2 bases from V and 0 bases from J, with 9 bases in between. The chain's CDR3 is CASSDGRTSTDTQYF. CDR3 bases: TGTGCCAGCAGTGACGGAAGGACAAGCACAGATACGCAGTATTTT.

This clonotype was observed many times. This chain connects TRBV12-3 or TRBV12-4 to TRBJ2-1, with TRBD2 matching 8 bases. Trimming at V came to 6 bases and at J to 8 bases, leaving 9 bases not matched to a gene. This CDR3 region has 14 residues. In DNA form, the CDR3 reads TGTGCCAGCAGCCCGCTTCCAGCGGGAGATGAGCAGTTCTTC. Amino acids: CASSPLPAGDEQFF.

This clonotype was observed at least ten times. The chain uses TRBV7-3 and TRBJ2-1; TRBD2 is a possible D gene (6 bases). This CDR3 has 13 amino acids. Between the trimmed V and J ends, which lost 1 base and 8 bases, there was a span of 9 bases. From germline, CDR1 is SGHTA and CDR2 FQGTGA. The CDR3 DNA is TGTGCCAGCAGCTTAATCTTAGCGGATGAGCAGTTCTTC. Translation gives CASSLILADEQFF.

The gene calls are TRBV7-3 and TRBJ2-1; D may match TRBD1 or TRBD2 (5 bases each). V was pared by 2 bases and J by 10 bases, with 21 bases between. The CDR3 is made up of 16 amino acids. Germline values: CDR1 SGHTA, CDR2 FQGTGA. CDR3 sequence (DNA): TGTGCCAGCAGCTTACTTCCCGGGACCACGTTGTACGAGCAGTTCTTC. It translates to CASSLLPGTTLYEQFF. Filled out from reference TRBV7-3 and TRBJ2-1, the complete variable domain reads GAGVSQTPSNKVTEKGKYVELRCDPISGHTALYWYRQSLGQGPEFLIYFQGTGAADDSGLPNDRFFAVRPEGSVSTLKIQRTERGDSAVYLCASSLLPGTTLYEQFFGPGTRLTVL.

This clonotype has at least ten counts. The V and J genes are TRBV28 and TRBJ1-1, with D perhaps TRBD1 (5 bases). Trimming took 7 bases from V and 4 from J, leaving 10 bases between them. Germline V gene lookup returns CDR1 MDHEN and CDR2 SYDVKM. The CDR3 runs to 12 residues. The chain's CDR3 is CASTPGGTEAFF. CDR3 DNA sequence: TGTGCCAGCACCCCGGGGGGCACTGAAGCTTTCTTT.

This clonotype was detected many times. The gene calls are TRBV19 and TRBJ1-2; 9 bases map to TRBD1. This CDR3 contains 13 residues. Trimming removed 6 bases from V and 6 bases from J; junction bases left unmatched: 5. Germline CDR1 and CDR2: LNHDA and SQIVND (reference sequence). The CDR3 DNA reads TGTGCCAGTAGCCGGGACAGGGATAATGGCTACACCTTC. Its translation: CASSRDRDNGYTF. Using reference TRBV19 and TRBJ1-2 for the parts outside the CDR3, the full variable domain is DGGITQSPKYLFRKEGQNVTLSCEQNLNHDAMYWYRQDPGQGLRLIYYSQIVNDFQKGDIAEGYSVSREKKESFPLTVTSAQKNPTAFYLCASSRDRDNGYTFGSGTRLTVV.

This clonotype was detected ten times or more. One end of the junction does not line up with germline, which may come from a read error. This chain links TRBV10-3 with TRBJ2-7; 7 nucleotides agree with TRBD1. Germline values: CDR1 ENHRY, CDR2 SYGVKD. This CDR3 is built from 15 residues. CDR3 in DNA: TGTGCCATCAGTGAGGAGGGGGCAGGCTCCCACGAGCAGTACTTC. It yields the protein CAISEEGAGSHEQYF.

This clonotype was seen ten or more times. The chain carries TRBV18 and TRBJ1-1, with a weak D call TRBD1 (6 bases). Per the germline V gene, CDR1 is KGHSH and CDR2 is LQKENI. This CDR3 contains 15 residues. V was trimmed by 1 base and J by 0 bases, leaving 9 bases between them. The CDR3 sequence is CASSPRTGMNTEAFF. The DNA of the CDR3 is TGTGCCAGCTCACCACGAACAGGGATGAACACTGAAGCTTTCTTT. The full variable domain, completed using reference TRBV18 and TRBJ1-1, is NAGVMQNPRHLVRRRGQEARLRCSPMKGHSHVYWYRQLPEEGLKFMVYLQKENIIDESGMPKERFSAEFPKEGPSILRIQQVVRGDSAAYFCASSPRTGMNTEAFFGQGTRLTVV.